A single sample gave rise to the 2 T cell receptor beta chains below, sequenced in a study of cytomegalovirus exposure and HLA in healthy donors. Both 60 Vbeta primers and 13 Jbeta primers went into the PCR. The table came from immunoSEQ multiplex PCR; TCRdb's copy has only in-frame clones and leaves some out. The repertoire holds around 150,000 clones, with more than 75% as singletons. The sequencing sample was made of PBMCs. These receptors were collected from a human donor in good health.

The rearrangement uses TRBV10-2 and TRBJ2-1, with 9 nucleotides matching TRBD2. CDR1 is WSHSY, CDR2 SAAADI, per germline. This CDR3 has 17 amino acids. Germline trimming cut 2 bases from V and 2 bases from J; bases unmatched to any gene: 7. This CDR3 is CASSEGFSGGTYNEQFF. DNA for the CDR3: TGCGCCAGCAGTGAGGGGTTTAGCGGGGGCACCTACAATGAGCAGTTCTTC.

The rearrangement joins TRBV15 to TRBJ2-1; 9 bases align to TRBD2. Germline V lookup: CDR1 LNHNV, CDR2 YYDKDF (reference sequence). The CDR3 runs to 17 residues. After removal of 4 bases from V and 7 bases from J, the junction contained 14 bases not matched to a gene. CDR3 sequence reads: CATSTSFSSGTGNEQFF. CDR3 sequence (DNA): TGTGCCACCAGCACATCGTTTTCTAGCGGGACGGGGAATGAGCAGTTCTTC. Looking up the rest from reference TRBV15 and TRBJ2-1 gives the full variable domain: DAMVIQNPRYQVTQFGKPVTLSCSQTLNHNVMYWYQQKSSQAPKLLFHYYDKDFNNEADTPDNFQSRRPNTSFCFLDIRSPGLGDTAMYLCATSTSFSSGTGNEQFFGPGTRLTVL.